Following are 26 T cell receptor beta chains from one sample sequenced in a study of shared clonotypes between healthy human individuals. Data came from immunoSEQ multiplex PCR; TCRdb stores just in-frame clones and leaves some out. The table includes around 1.1 million clones, 75% to 85% detected once. The specimen sequenced was memory CD4+ T cells from PBMCs. Sample subset: CD45RA-negative fraction. These receptors originate from a man between 18 and 35 years old in good health. Some clones in this sample may be carry-over from other donors' samples.

Regarding this clone: The sample has other DNA sequences that encode this CDR3 too. This sequence joins TRBV2 and TRBJ2-5; a weak D match, TRBD1 (7 bases). Between the trimmed V and J ends, which lost 6 bases and 4 bases, there was a span of 9 bases. Germline CDR1 reads SNHLY; CDR2 reads FYNNEI. The CDR3 extends over 12 amino acids. DNA for the CDR3: TGTGCCAGCAGGCAGGGGGGAGAGACCCAGTACTTC. Residues: CASRQGGETQYF.

The count of this clone is one. V gene TRBV6-4 combines with J gene TRBJ2-3; tentatively, D is TRBD2 (7 bases). With 3 bases removed from V and 6 bases from J, the gap between germline ends came to 19 bases. This CDR3 is 16 amino acids long. CDR1 is MRHNA and CDR2 is SNTAGT in the germline V gene. The chain's CDR3 is CASSELGGDKSDTQYF. Here the CDR3 DNA reads TGTGCCAGCAGTGAACTAGGGGGGGATAAATCGGATACGCAGTATTTT.

The rearrangement uses TRBV5-1 and TRBJ2-3; D gene ambiguous. The length of the CDR3 is 14 residues. The germline gives CDR1 SGHRS, CDR2 YFSETQ. V was shortened by 1 base and J by 0 bases, with 6 bases between the two germline ends. The CDR3 DNA is TGCGCCAGCAGCTTGACCTTTAGCACAGATACGCAGTATTTT. Residues: CASSLTFSTDTQYF.

This chain connects TRBV2 to TRBJ2-4; the D call may be TRBD1 or TRBD2 (5 bases each). The germline CDR1 and CDR2 sequences are SNHLY and FYNNEI. V was clipped by 4 bases and J by 0 bases, with 16 bases between them. This CDR3 region has 17 residues. CDR3 sequence (DNA): TGTGCCAGCAGTGGACCGGGACCACGGCTAGCCAAAAACATTCAGTACTTC. It specifies CASSGPGPRLAKNIQYF.

CDR3 region: CASSPRTSGNGYTF. DNA of the CDR3: TGTGCCAGCAGCCCCCGGACCTCAGGAAATGGCTACACCTTC. The V call is TRBV28, the J call TRBJ1-2; D unresolved. The CDR3 runs 14 residues. Trimming stripped 6 bases from V and 6 bases from J, with 17 bases between. Looked up from germline, CDR1 is MDHEN and CDR2 is SYDVKM.

In this sample, this clone turned up a few times. The CDR3 sequence is CASSQGVWGERDEQYF. As DNA, the CDR3 is TGTGCCAGCAGCCAAGGGGTATGGGGGGAGAGGGACGAGCAGTACTTC. V gene TRBV4-2 combines with J gene TRBJ2-7; D is perhaps TRBD2 (6 bases). The germline V and J ends were trimmed by 1 base and 5 bases, with 18 bases remaining between them. Germline V CDR1 and CDR2: LGHNA, YNFKEQ. The CDR3 runs to 16 residues.

This rearrangement joins TRBV6-6 to TRBJ2-7, with 7 bases identical to TRBD2. CDR3 length: 16 amino acids. The V segment lost 0 bases and the J segment 4 bases; nucleotides outside the gene matches: 9. Germline V lookup: CDR1 MNHNY, CDR2 SVGAGI (reference sequence). The CDR3 here is CASSYSRTGGGYEQYF. The CDR3 DNA reads as TGTGCCAGCAGTTACTCGAGAACGGGGGGAGGGTACGAGCAGTACTTC.

This chain joins TRBV7-2 and TRBJ2-5, with TRBD2 matching over 10 bases. Germline V gene lookup returns CDR1 SGHTA and CDR2 FQGNSA. The ends lost 5 bases at V and 0 bases at J; junction bases unmatched: 9. The CDR3 runs to 17 residues. The CDR3 DNA is TGTGCCAGCAGCAGGTGGGGACTAGCGTCGTACCAAGAGACCCAGTACTTC. Residues: CASSRWGLASYQETQYF.

Comments on this clone: Other nucleotide sequences in the sample specify the same CDR3. The genes are TRBV18 and TRBJ2-5; D is undetermined. The length of the CDR3 is 13 residues. Between the trimmed V and J ends, which lost 2 bases and 3 bases, there was a span of 7 bases. CDR1 and CDR2 from the germline V gene are KGHSH and LQKENI. This CDR3 reads CASSPGQEETQYF. As DNA, the CDR3 is TGTGCCAGCTCACCAGGGCAGGAAGAGACCCAGTACTTC.

CDR3 in amino acids: CASSPFSQETQYF. For the CDR3, the DNA is TGTGCCAGCTCACCATTCAGCCAAGAGACCCAGTACTTC. The rearrangement links TRBV18 to TRBJ2-5; D ambiguous. Trimming cost V 2 bases and J 1 base, with 5 bases left between them. Per the germline V gene, CDR1 is KGHSH and CDR2 is LQKENI. This CDR3 contains 13 residues. Variable domain in full (rest from reference TRBV18 and TRBJ2-5): NAGVMQNPRHLVRRRGQEARLRCSPMKGHSHVYWYRQLPEEGLKFMVYLQKENIIDESGMPKERFSAEFPKEGPSILRIQQVVRGDSAAYFCASSPFSQETQYFGPGTRLLVL.

A few counts support this clone. CDR3 in DNA: TGCGCCAGCAGCCAAGTGACACGTAGAAACTATGGCTACACCTTC. Its protein product is CASSQVTRRNYGYTF. The V gene is TRBV4-1, the J gene TRBJ1-2, with D unresolved. The CDR3 runs to 15 residues. Germline V gene lookup returns CDR1 MGHRA and CDR2 YSYEKL. V was clipped by 1 base and J by 2 bases, with 11 bases between them.

The chain recombines TRBV29-1 with TRBJ2-7; 9 nucleotides agree with TRBD1. Germline CDR1 and CDR2: SQVTM and ANQGSEA. V was pared by 6 bases and J by 1 base, with 7 bases of the junction left unmatched. The CDR3 covers 14 residues. For the CDR3, the DNA is TGCAGCGTGCGCGGGACAGGGATTTCCTACGAGCAGTACTTC. It specifies CSVRGTGISYEQYF.

The chain carries TRBV28 and TRBJ2-3, with D tentatively TRBD2 (7 bases). CDR1 is MDHEN and CDR2 is SYDVKM in the germline V gene. This CDR3 contains 15 residues. V gave up 5 bases and J gave up 6 bases, with 18 bases separating them. This CDR3 is CASSDPRGARDTQYF. Here the CDR3 DNA reads TGTGCCAGCAGTGACCCCCGGGGGGCGCGCGATACGCAGTATTTT.

The V call is TRBV27, the J call TRBJ2-7; D possibly corresponds to TRBD2 (5 bases). The CDR3 runs 15 residues. Trimming shortened V by 5 bases and J by 4 bases, and 18 bases separated the two germline ends. Per the germline V gene, CDR1 is MNHEY and CDR2 is SMNVEV (reference sequence). The CDR3 here is CASSLTTPAVYEQYF. The CDR3 DNA reads TGTGCCAGCAGTCTGACTACACCCGCAGTGTACGAGCAGTACTTC.

The chain is built from TRBV18 and TRBJ2-1; D gene uncertain. Germline CDR1 KGHSH, CDR2 LQKENI. V gave up 0 bases and J gave up 9 bases, with 9 bases separating them. The CDR3 covers 13 residues. The CDR3 here is CASSPPGSSEQFF. The CDR3 DNA is TGTGCCAGCTCACCACCGGGGTCGAGTGAGCAGTTCTTC.

Notes on this clone: This may be a read error, as it is one base from a much larger clone. The chain has TRBV5-1 and TRBJ2-7; 11 bases are shared with TRBD1. The V and J ends lost 0 bases and 3 bases, in that order; junction bases with no gene match: 2. CDR3 length: 15 amino acids. Germline V lookup: CDR1 SGHRS, CDR2 YFSETQ. The CDR3 DNA sequence: TGCGCCAGCAGCTTGGCCGGGACAGGGGGCTACGAGCAGTACTTC. Protein sequence: CASSLAGTGGYEQYF. Looking up the rest from reference TRBV5-1 and TRBJ2-7 gives the full variable domain: KAGVTQTPRYLIKTRGQQVTLSCSPISGHRSVSWYQQTPGQGLQFLFEYFSETQRNKGNFPGRFSGRQFSNSRSEMNVSTLELGDSALYLCASSLAGTGGYEQYFGPGTRLTVT.

V and J are TRBV19 and TRBJ2-2; unclear D gene. CDR3 length equals 14 residues. V lost 0 bases and J lost 3, with 5 bases in between. Germline-derived CDR1 and CDR2 are LNHDA and SQIVND (reference sequence). The CDR3 reads CASSIEGYTGELFF. As DNA, the CDR3 is TGTGCCAGTAGTATAGAGGGGTACACCGGGGAGCTGTTTTTT.

This chain joins TRBV30 and TRBJ2-7; 8 nucleotides line up with TRBD2. CDR1 GTSNPN and CDR2 SVGIG come from the germline V gene (reference sequence). The CDR3 sequence is 18 residues long. V trimming: 7 bases; J trimming: 1 base; junction bases outside the gene matches: 21. The CDR3 spells CALQGREATPLRSYEQYF. DNA of the CDR3: TGTGCCTTGCAGGGGCGGGAGGCAACTCCCCTTCGGTCCTACGAGCAGTACTTC.

The J gene is TRBJ2-2, the V gene TRBV13; possible D gene TRBD2, 5 bases. Trimming stripped 5 bases from V and 3 bases from J, with 13 bases between. This CDR3 has 15 amino acids. Germline CDR1 PRHDT, CDR2 FYEKMQ (reference sequence). The CDR3 DNA reads TGTGCCAGCAGCCCCACTCCTAGCTACACCGGGGAGCTGTTTTTT. Encoded protein: CASSPTPSYTGELFF. The entire variable domain, with the rest obtained from reference TRBV13 and TRBJ2-2, is as follows: AAGVIQSPRHLIKEKRETATLKCYPIPRHDTVYWYQQGPGQDPQFLISFYEKMQSDKGSIPDRFSAQQFSDYHSELNMSSLELGDSALYFCASSPTPSYTGELFFGEGSRLTVL.

This clone came up a few times. CDR3 in amino acids: CASSEGGLRGNEQFF. CDR3 nucleotides: TGTGCCAGCAGTGAAGGGGGCTTAAGGGGGAATGAGCAGTTCTTC. The V and J genes are TRBV2 and TRBJ2-1; possibly TRBD1 for D (6 bases). In germline, CDR1 is SNHLY, CDR2 FYNNEI. Trimming left V 1 base short and J 7 bases short, with 14 bases between. The CDR3 is made up of 15 amino acids.

J is TRBJ2-3 and V is TRBV2; TRBD1 agrees at 10 bases. CDR1 is SNHLY and CDR2 is FYNNEI in the germline V gene. The CDR3 contains 18 residues. The V gene end was trimmed by 5 bases and the J gene end by 0 bases; junction bases not matched to a gene: 11. This CDR3 reads CASSFRDRGETSTDTQYF. CDR3 in DNA: TGTGCCAGCAGTTTCCGGGACAGGGGAGAGACTAGCACAGATACGCAGTATTTT. Using reference TRBV2 and TRBJ2-3 for the parts outside the CDR3, the full variable domain is EPEVTQTPSHQVTQMGQEVILRCVPISNHLYFYWYRQILGQKVEFLVSFYNNEISEKSEIFDDQFSVERPDGSNFTLKIRSTKLEDSAMYFCASSFRDRGETSTDTQYFGPGTRLTVL.

A note on this clone: A much larger clonotype is one base distant, so this may be a read error. The chain is built from TRBV28 and TRBJ2-7; 9 bases fit TRBD2. CDR1 is MDHEN, CDR2 SYDVKM, per germline. V shed 5 bases and J 2 bases; nucleotides not matched to a gene: 7. The CDR3 length is 15 residues. CDR3: CASSRATSGPYEQYF. The CDR3 region has the DNA TGTGCCAGCAGTCGAGCAACTAGCGGGCCCTACGAGCAGTACTTC. The full variable domain, in which reference TRBV28 and TRBJ2-7 provide the parts outside the CDR3, is DVKVTQSSRYLVKRTGEKVFLECVQDMDHENMFWYRQDPGLGLRLIYFSYDVKMKEKGDIPEGYSVSREKKERFSLILESASTNQTSMYLCASSRATSGPYEQYFGPGTRLTVT.

The gene calls are TRBV10-2 and TRBJ2-1; 10 nucleotides align to TRBD2. The CDR3 loop spans 15 amino acids. J was trimmed by 2 bases and V by 3 bases; bases with no gene match: 1. Germline V gene sequence: CDR1 WSHSY, CDR2 SAAADI. The CDR3: CASSESGRAYNEQFF. The CDR3 nucleotides are TGCGCCAGCAGTGAAAGCGGGAGGGCCTACAATGAGCAGTTCTTC.

This chain links TRBV28 with TRBJ1-2, with 11 bases lining up with TRBD1. V lost 4 bases to trimming and J lost 7 bases; unmatched junction nucleotides: 8. CDR3 size: 15 residues. Germline V gene data show CDR1 as MDHEN and CDR2 as SYDVKM. DNA for the CDR3: TGTGCCAGCAGTTCCCGGGACAGGGGGTTGGGTGGCTACACCTTC. It specifies CASSSRDRGLGGYTF.

The chain combines TRBV28 with TRBJ1-1; 7 bases are shared with TRBD1. V shed 6 bases and J 0 bases; nucleotides not matched to a gene: 7. Germline CDR1 is MDHEN and CDR2 is SYDVKM. This CDR3 is built from 15 residues. The CDR3 sequence: CASRDTGQLNTEAFF. The CDR3 DNA follows: TGTGCCAGCAGGGACACGGGACAGCTGAACACTGAAGCTTTCTTT.

This clone was seen a handful of times. V and J are TRBV4-1 and TRBJ2-3, with TRBD2 matching over 7 bases. There are 16 residues in the CDR3. Trimming cost V 1 base and J 9 bases; bases outside gene matches: 13. From germline, CDR1 is MGHRA and CDR2 YSYEKL. CDR3: CASSQAEGGPRQTQYF. The DNA of the CDR3 is TGCGCCAGCAGCCAAGCCGAGGGAGGGCCGAGGCAGACGCAGTATTTT.